One and the same sample provided the 8 T cell receptor beta chains below, sequenced in a study of blood T cells in healthy people across ages. With a J-beta primer mix and a sample-barcoded 5' primer, a second PCR ran about 7 to 12 cycles. Each CDR3 protein gets one entry after TCRdb re-called the 5' RACE reads with MiXCR. The sample carries about 1 million distinct CDR3 sequences, more than 35% recorded once. The sequencing sample was made of blood. Every receptor here comes from a woman in her fifties or sixties in good health.

This clonotype was seen a few times. The chain has TRBV29-1 and TRBJ2-7; D is possibly TRBD2 (5 bases). The V end was cut by 3 bases, the J end by 2 bases, with 14 bases between. The CDR3 spans 14 residues. Germline V gene lookup returns CDR1 SQVTM and CDR2 ANQGSEA. The CDR3 here is CSVEARVHPYEQYF. The DNA of the CDR3 is TGCAGCGTTGAGGCGAGGGTGCACCCCTACGAGCAGTACTTC.

The chain carries TRBV7-3 and TRBJ2-3, with D maybe TRBD2 (6 bases). Trimming left V 5 bases short and J 2 bases short, with 20 bases between. The CDR3 extends over 17 amino acids. Germline V gives CDR1 SGHTA, CDR2 FQGTGA. The CDR3 spells CASSPDEAEGVTDTQYF. Here the CDR3 DNA reads TGTGCCAGCAGCCCTGATGAGGCGGAGGGCGTCACAGATACGCAGTATTTT.

The chain carries TRBV20-1 and TRBJ2-1; tentatively, D is TRBD2 (6 bases). Gene TRBJ2-7 matches the end of the DNA better, so the J call may be wrong. The CDR3 contains 14 residues. The germline gives CDR1 DFQATT, CDR2 SNEGSKA (reference sequence). CDR3 amino acids: CSAAFAGYYNEQYF. For the CDR3, the DNA is TGCAGTGCTGCCTTTGCGGGATATTACAATGAGCAGTACTTC.

V is TRBV4-2 and J is TRBJ2-7; tentative D call: TRBD1 (6 bases). The V end lost 5 bases, the J end lost 0 bases, and 14 bases lay between the germline ends. Germline V lookup: CDR1 LGHNA, CDR2 YNFKEQ. This CDR3 is 15 amino acids long. In nucleotides, the CDR3 is TGTGCCAGCAGCTTTCGACAGGAGAGCTCCTACGAGCAGTACTTC. It specifies CASSFRQESSYEQYF.

V gene TRBV27 combines with J gene TRBJ2-2; 10 bases map to TRBD2. V lost 7 bases to trimming and J lost 9 bases; unmatched junction nucleotides: 20. Germline V lookup: CDR1 MNHEY, CDR2 SMNVEV (reference sequence). This CDR3 has 18 residues. In DNA form, the CDR3 reads TGTGCCAGCACCACTGGACAGGGACAGCGGGAGGGTAGGAGGGAGCTGTTTTTT. Translation: CASTTGQGQREGRRELFF.

This chain links TRBV5-6 with TRBJ2-1; 7 positions match TRBD2. The V gene's germline CDR1 is SGHDT and CDR2 YYEEEE. This CDR3 region has 15 residues. V trimming: 1 base; J trimming: 3 bases; junction bases outside the gene matches: 4. The CDR3 region is CASSLMASGYNEQFF. The CDR3, as DNA: TGTGCCAGCAGCTTGATGGCTAGCGGCTACAATGAGCAGTTCTTC.

DNA for the CDR3: TGTGCCAGTAGTATACCCAGGACGCGCGGGGAGCTGTTTTTT. Translated: CASSIPRTRGELFF. This sequence joins TRBV19 and TRBJ2-2; D call uncertain. V dropped 2 bases and J dropped 7 bases, with 11 bases sitting between them. Germline V gives CDR1 LNHDA, CDR2 SQIVND (reference sequence). The CDR3 runs 14 residues.

This rearrangement joins TRBV12-3 or TRBV12-4 to TRBJ1-1, with 7 nucleotides matching TRBD1. The CDR3 has 14 residues. The V gene end was trimmed by 3 bases and the J gene end by 4 bases; junction bases not matched to a gene: 5. The CDR3 is CASSLHQGGTEAFF. The DNA of the CDR3 is TGTGCCAGCAGTTTGCATCAGGGGGGCACTGAAGCTTTCTTT.